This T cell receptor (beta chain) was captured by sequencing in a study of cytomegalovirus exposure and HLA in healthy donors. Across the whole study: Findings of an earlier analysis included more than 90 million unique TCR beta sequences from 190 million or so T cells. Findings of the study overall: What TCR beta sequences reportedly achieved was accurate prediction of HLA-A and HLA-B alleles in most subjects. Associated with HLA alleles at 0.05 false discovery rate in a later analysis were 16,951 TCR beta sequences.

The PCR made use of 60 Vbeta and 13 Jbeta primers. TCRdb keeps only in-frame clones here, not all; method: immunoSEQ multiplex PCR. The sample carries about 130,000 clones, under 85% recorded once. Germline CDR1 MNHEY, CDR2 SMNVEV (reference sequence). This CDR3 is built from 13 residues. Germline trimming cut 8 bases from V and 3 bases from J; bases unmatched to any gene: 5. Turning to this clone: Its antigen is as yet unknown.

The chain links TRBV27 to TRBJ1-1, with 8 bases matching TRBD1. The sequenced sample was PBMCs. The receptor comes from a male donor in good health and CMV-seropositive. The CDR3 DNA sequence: TGTGCCAGCGGCAGGGGGCCTCACACTGAAGCTTTCTTT. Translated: CASGRGPHTEAFF.